The 4 T cell receptor beta chains in this list originate from one sample, sequenced in a study of shared clonotypes between healthy human individuals. It was CD45RO-negative cells, positively selected for CCR7, that made up naive CD8 cells, with terminally differentiated effector memory CD45RA+ cells excluded. Repertoires were generated with immunoSEQ multiplex PCR, while TCRdb's copy carries only in-frame clones and drops some. The repertoire has 560,000 or so clones, roughly 96% of them found once; the top ten carry about 0.12%. The sequenced sample consisted of naive CD8+ T cells sorted from blood. The receptors stem from a woman younger than 45 in good health.

The chain has TRBV7-9 and TRBJ1-4; D call uncertain. Germline-derived CDR1 and CDR2 are SEHNR and FQNEAQ (reference sequence). Trimming removed 2 bases from V and 0 bases from J, with 19 bases in between. The CDR3 has 19 amino acids. The DNA of the CDR3 is TGTGCCAGCAGCTTAAATCGCGGTGCGTCCATAGCAACTAATGAAAAACTGTTTTTT. As protein: CASSLNRGASIATNEKLFF. Complete variable domain (other parts from reference TRBV7-9 and TRBJ1-4): DTGVSQNPRHKITKRGQNVTFRCDPISEHNRLYWYRQTLGQGPEFLTYFQNEAQLEKSRLLSDRFSAERPKGSFSTLEIQRTEQGDSAMYLCASSLNRGASIATNEKLFFGSGTQLSVL.

The rearrangement joins TRBV27 to TRBJ1-2; D ambiguous. The V end was cut by 1 base, the J end by 8 bases, with 14 bases between. The CDR3 sequence is 14 residues long. Germline V gives CDR1 MNHEY, CDR2 SMNVEV (reference sequence). CDR3 amino acids: CASSLLGSGRGYTF. The CDR3 region has the DNA TGTGCCAGCAGTTTATTGGGCAGCGGGAGGGGCTACACCTTC.

The chain is built from TRBV19 and TRBJ1-1; 10 bases map to TRBD1. This CDR3 is 14 amino acids long. Germline CDR1 reads LNHDA; CDR2 reads SQIVND (reference sequence). V shed 4 bases, J shed 5 bases, and the junction held 4 bases outside the gene matches. The CDR3 region is CASSTRDRGTEAFF. The CDR3 coding sequence is TGTGCCAGTAGTACCCGGGACAGGGGAACTGAAGCTTTCTTT.

This clone has just one count. The chain links TRBV27 to TRBJ2-4; D may be TRBD2 (6 bases). Trimming stripped 4 bases from V and 7 bases from J, with 11 bases between. Germline assignment: CDR1 MNHEY and CDR2 SMNVEV (reference sequence). This CDR3 has 13 residues. The CDR3 spells CASSWRATNIQYF. The CDR3 DNA follows: TGTGCCAGCAGTTGGAGGGCAACGAACATTCAGTACTTC.